This TCR beta chain was sequenced for a study of T cells in Graves' hyperthyroidism and ophthalmopathy. TCR beta CDR3 regions were amplified from RNA. The TCR CDR3 first-round RT-PCR relied on the HTBI primer set. TCRdb reanalysed the multiplex PCR reads using MiXCR and keeps one entry per CDR3 protein. The sample lists a few hundred thousand distinct CDR3 sequences; approximately 14% were seen once. Germline CDR1 is SGHRS and CDR2 is YFSETQ. The CDR3 covers 14 residues. V lost 4 bases and J lost 2, with 11 bases in between. Sampled blood dates from first hyperthyroidism diagnosis, and it precedes any ophthalmopathy symptoms.

The sample comprised blood. The clonotype was recovered from a woman younger than 45 with Graves' hyperthyroidism that later progressed to Graves' ophthalmopathy. V and J are TRBV5-1 and TRBJ2-3; D uncertain. CDR3 DNA: TGCGCCAGCAGCCCCCGGGCAGACACAGATACGCAGTATTTT. Translated: CASSPRADTDTQYF.